This record covers a single TCR beta chain. The data originate from a study of T cells in Graves' hyperthyroidism and ophthalmopathy. J gave up 4 bases and V 4 bases, and 6 bases lay outside the gene matches. CDR1 is KGHDR, CDR2 SFDVKD, per germline. This CDR3 comprises 15 residues. Using RNA transcripts as the source, TCR beta CDR3 regions were amplified. HTBI primers were used for first-round RT-PCR of the TCR CDR3. TCRdb independently ran MiXCR on the multiplex PCR reads; one entry per CDR3 protein. The sample has over 200,000 distinct CDR3 sequences; approximately 17% are singletons. The clonotype was recovered from a middle-aged man with Graves' hyperthyroidism. The chain is built from TRBV24-1 and TRBJ2-3, with 8 bases that match TRBD2. Sequencing was performed on blood. The CDR3 spells CATSDPRGGADTQYF. The CDR3, as DNA: TGTGCCACCAGTGACCCCCGGGGGGGCGCAGATACGCAGTATTTT.